This T cell receptor (beta chain) was retrieved from a study of blood T cell repertoires in COVID-19. Researchers sorted participants into cohorts using their self-reported clinical history. Germline V gene lookup returns CDR1 MNHEY and CDR2 SVGAGI. Trimming pared 10 bases from V and 0 bases from J, leaving 12 bases between. CDR3 length: 13 residues. The repertoire was sequenced with immunoSEQ multiplex PCR; TCRdb's copy has only in-frame clones and lacks some. The sample carries fewer than 300,000 clones, about 91% recorded once. Sequencing was done on a sample of PBMCs or T cells enriched from blood (not recorded which). The chain recombines TRBV6-5 with TRBJ1-1, with D possibly matching TRBD1 (6 bases). The TCR originated in a woman aged 40-49 years with acute COVID-19. CDR3 coding DNA: TGTGCCACCTCGGACAGCCTGAACACTGAAGCTTTCTTT. Translating it yields CATSDSLNTEAFF.